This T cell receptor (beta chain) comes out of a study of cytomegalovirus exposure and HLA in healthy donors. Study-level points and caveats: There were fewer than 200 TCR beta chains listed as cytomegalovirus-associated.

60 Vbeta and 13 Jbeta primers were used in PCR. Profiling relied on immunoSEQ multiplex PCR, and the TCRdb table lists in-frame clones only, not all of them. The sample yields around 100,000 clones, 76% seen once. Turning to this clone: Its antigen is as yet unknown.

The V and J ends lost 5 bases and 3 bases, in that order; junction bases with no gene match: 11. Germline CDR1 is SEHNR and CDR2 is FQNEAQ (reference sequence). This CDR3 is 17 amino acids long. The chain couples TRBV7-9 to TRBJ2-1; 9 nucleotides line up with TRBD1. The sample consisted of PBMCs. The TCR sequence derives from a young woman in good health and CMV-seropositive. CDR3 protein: CASSPTSTGGFYNEQFF. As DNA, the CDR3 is TGTGCCAGCAGCCCGACCTCGACAGGGGGATTCTACAATGAGCAGTTCTTC.